This T cell receptor beta chain was sequenced in a study of blood T cell repertoires in COVID-19. This table comes from immunoSEQ multiplex PCR, and its TCRdb copy is limited to in-frame clones, with some not included. The table has 410,000 or so clones, 75% to 90% seen once; the top ten hold roughly 1.5%. Followed longitudinally, the Seattle patients had been enrolled during active infection. The V gene end was trimmed by 8 bases and the J gene end by 4 bases; junction bases not matched to a gene: 8. The CDR3 length is 14 residues. Germline CDR1 is SGHAT and CDR2 is FQNNGV. The receptor comes from a woman between 40 and 55 years old with COVID-19, enrolled during active disease. Sequencing input: peripheral blood. The rearrangement links TRBV11-2 to TRBJ2-5; 9 nucleotides align to TRBD2. The CDR3 sequence is CASLAGIRGETQYF. The CDR3 DNA sequence: TGTGCCAGCCTAGCGGGAATTCGGGGAGAGACCCAGTACTTC.